One and the same sample provided the 20 T cell receptor beta chains below, sequenced in a study of blood T cells in healthy people across ages. Combining a sample-barcoded 5' primer with a J-beta primer mix, a second PCR ran for roughly 6 to 12 cycles. TCRdb itself ran the 5' RACE reads through MiXCR, one entry per CDR3 protein. The sample has approximately 900,000 distinct CDR3 sequences; around 49% are singletons. Material: blood. The receptors were gathered from a man aged 25-45 years in good health.

The chain has TRBV20-1 and TRBJ1-5, with no clear D. Germline V CDR1 and CDR2: DFQATT, SNEGSKA (reference sequence). This CDR3 comprises 14 residues. Deletions cut 5 bases from V and 2 bases from J, with 13 bases between. In DNA, the CDR3 is TGCAGTGCTCCTCGGTCTGGAGGCAATCAGCCCCAGCATTTT. Translating gives CSAPRSGGNQPQHF.

This clonotype turned up a few times. This chain connects TRBV6-5 to TRBJ2-7; D remains ambiguous. The germline V and J ends were trimmed by 5 bases and 2 bases, with 10 bases remaining between them. The CDR3 has 13 residues. Germline V lookup: CDR1 MNHEY, CDR2 SVGAGI. Here the CDR3 reads CASSRAAPYEQYF. The CDR3 region has the DNA TGTGCCAGCAGTCGGGCGGCCCCCTACGAGCAGTACTTC.

This clonotype was found many times. The rearrangement uses TRBV10-3 and TRBJ1-2; D is unresolved. Germline CDR1 reads ENHRY; CDR2 reads SYGVKD. Trimming stripped 6 bases from V and 6 bases from J, with 23 bases between. This CDR3 is 16 amino acids long. Here the CDR3 DNA reads TGTGCCATCAGCTCAGATACCTTGGTCCCGAGCGATGGCTACACCTTC. It encodes CAISSDTLVPSDGYTF.

Written as DNA, the CDR3 is TGTGCCAGCAGGACGGATGTTCAGCCCCAGCATTTT. Translated, it gives CASRTDVQPQHF. The rearrangement uses TRBV6-2 or TRBV6-3 and TRBJ1-5; no definite D call. This CDR3 is built from 12 residues. V was clipped by 6 bases and J by 6 bases, with 9 bases between them. CDR1 and CDR2 (germline): MNHEY, SVGEGT.

The rearrangement uses TRBV7-2 and TRBJ2-5; D gene ambiguous. Germline CDR1 SGHTA, CDR2 FQGNSA. V was clipped by 5 bases and J by 3 bases, with 10 bases between them. This CDR3 is built from 13 residues. CDR3 amino acids: CASSRATKETQYF. CDR3 coding DNA: TGTGCCAGCAGCCGGGCCACAAAAGAGACCCAGTACTTC.

The V call is TRBV6-4, the J call TRBJ2-1; 13 bases agree with TRBD2. The CDR3 has 16 amino acids. V shed 3 bases and J 8 bases; nucleotides not matched to a gene: 7. Per the germline V gene, CDR1 is MRHNA and CDR2 is SNTAGT. The DNA of the CDR3 is TGTGCCAGCAGTGAAACTAGCGGGGGGGCCGCGGATGAGCAGTTCTTC. Amino acid sequence: CASSETSGGAADEQFF.

This clonotype was seen only a few times. This rearrangement joins TRBV5-1 to TRBJ2-7, with a weak D call TRBD1 (7 bases). Per the germline V gene, CDR1 is SGHRS and CDR2 is YFSETQ. V lost 4 bases, J lost 2 bases, and 13 bases lay in between. The CDR3 is 14 amino acids. CDR3: CASSPGDRAYEQYF. The CDR3 region has the DNA TGCGCCAGCAGCCCGGGGGACAGAGCCTACGAGCAGTACTTC.

The gene calls are TRBV4-3 and TRBJ2-7; 14 bases are shared with TRBD2. CDR1 and CDR2 from the germline V gene are LGHNA and YSLEER. This CDR3 contains 19 residues. The V gene end was trimmed by 2 bases and the J gene end by 2 bases; junction bases not matched to a gene: 11. The CDR3: CASSQMGRTSGGYAYEQYF. The CDR3 coding sequence is TGCGCCAGCAGCCAAATGGGAAGGACTAGCGGGGGGTACGCCTACGAGCAGTACTTC.

Notes on this clonotype: An end of the junction does not agree with germline; a read error may underlie this. The CDR3, as DNA: TGTGCCAGCAGATCCGGGGGGACGATTCAAGAGATCCAGTACTTC. It yields the protein CASRSGGTIQEIQYF. The chain links TRBV27 to TRBJ2-5; 7 bases match TRBD2. Germline CDR1 reads MNHEY; CDR2 reads SMNVEV (reference sequence). The CDR3 loop spans 15 amino acids.

This clonotype was counted at least ten times. This sequence joins TRBV7-8 and TRBJ1-5; 8 positions match TRBD1. Germline-derived CDR1 and CDR2 are SGHVS and FQNEAQ. Germline trimming cut 5 bases from V and 7 bases from J; bases unmatched to any gene: 10. The CDR3 is made up of 15 amino acids. The CDR3 nucleotides are TGTGCCAGCAGCGCGAGGACAGGGTTCAACCAGCCCCAGCATTTT. Translating it yields CASSARTGFNQPQHF.

V is TRBV10-3 and J is TRBJ1-2; D ambiguous. The V end lost 2 bases, the J end lost 7 bases, and 8 bases lay between the germline ends. The germline CDR1 and CDR2 sequences are ENHRY and SYGVKD. The CDR3 is 12 amino acids. CDR3 DNA sequence: TGTGCCATCAGTGAGGCACAGCCTGGCTACACCTTC. It translates to CAISEAQPGYTF.

This clonotype was seen only a few times. The gene calls are TRBV15 and TRBJ2-6; D unclear. The CDR3 is 15 amino acids. Trimming took 3 bases from V and 1 from J, leaving 7 bases between them. CDR1 is LNHNV and CDR2 is YYDKDF in the germline V gene (reference sequence). This CDR3 reads CATSSPPSGANVLTF. DNA of the CDR3: TGTGCCACCAGCAGCCCTCCATCTGGGGCCAACGTCCTGACTTTC.

V is TRBV12-3 or TRBV12-4 and J is TRBJ1-6, with D hard to call. This CDR3 comprises 12 residues. Trimming removed 2 bases at V and 9 bases at J, with 5 bases between. CDR3 DNA: TGTGCCAGCAGTTTAAATTTTTCACCCCTCCACTTT. Its translation: CASSLNFSPLHF.

The J gene is TRBJ2-5, the V gene TRBV7-8; no clear D. Germline V CDR1 and CDR2: SGHVS, FQNEAQ. The CDR3 is 14 amino acids. Trimming took off 4 bases at V and 5 bases at J, with 14 bases between the two ends. The CDR3 sequence: CASSSRHVGETQYF. In nucleotides, the CDR3 is TGTGCCAGCAGCTCCCGACACGTAGGCGAGACCCAGTACTTC.

There are a few counts of this clonotype. The chain employs TRBV24-1 and TRBJ2-3; D possibly uses TRBD1 or TRBD2 (5 bases each). Deletions cut 9 bases from V and 2 bases from J, with 8 bases between. The CDR3 sequence is 12 residues long. Germline V gene data show CDR1 as KGHDR and CDR2 as SFDVKD. The CDR3 coding sequence is TGTGCCACCGGGGGATTCACAGATACGCAGTATTTT. Translation: CATGGFTDTQYF.

The CDR3 sequence is CASSRISSTGELFF. In DNA, the CDR3 is TGTGCCAGCAGCCGGATATCGAGTACCGGGGAGCTGTTTTTT. The chain recombines TRBV7-3 with TRBJ2-2; D ambiguous. The CDR3 covers 14 residues. Trimming left V 5 bases short and J 5 bases short, with 12 bases between. Germline CDR1 and CDR2: SGHTA and FQGTGA.

This clonotype was observed once. CDR3 residues: CASSPRTSGAEQYF. In DNA, the CDR3 is TGTGCCAGCAGTCCCCGGACTAGCGGGGCCGAGCAGTACTTC. The chain combines TRBV28 with TRBJ2-5, with TRBD2 identical over 12 bases. The DNA matches TRBJ2-7 better at its end, which makes the J call doubtful. Germline V lookup: CDR1 MDHEN, CDR2 SYDVKM. The CDR3 has 14 amino acids.

V is TRBV12-3 or TRBV12-4 and J is TRBJ2-7, with 9 bases identical to TRBD1. Germline trimming cut 10 bases from V and 2 bases from J; bases unmatched to any gene: 6. The CDR3 sequence is 13 residues long. As DNA, the CDR3 is TGTGCCACCTCGGACAGGGGAACCTACGAGCAGTACTTC. It yields the protein CATSDRGTYEQYF.

A few counts support this clonotype. CDR3 coding DNA: TGTGCCAGCAGCTTAACCTCGGGACAGCTCGAGCAGTACTTC. Its translation: CASSLTSGQLEQYF. J is TRBJ2-7 and V is TRBV7-2, with 7 bases fitting TRBD1. CDR1 and CDR2 from the germline V gene are SGHTA and FQGNSA. The CDR3 contains 14 residues. Trimming took 2 bases from V and 6 from J; bases not matched to a gene: 7.

The chain has TRBV3-1 and TRBJ2-1; D may correspond to TRBD1 or TRBD2 (5 bases each). The CDR3 covers 18 residues. Germline V gene sequence: CDR1 LGHDT, CDR2 YNNKEL (reference sequence). Trimming took 4 bases from V and 2 from J, leaving 21 bases between them. The CDR3 is CASSRLGDWDLPYNEQFF. DNA of the CDR3: TGTGCCAGCAGCCGGCTCGGAGATTGGGACCTTCCCTACAATGAGCAGTTCTTC.